This paragraph reports one T cell receptor beta chain. The data were produced by immunoSEQ multiplex PCR, yet TCRdb's version contains in-frame clones alone and is incomplete. The table has about 40,000 clones, approximately 91% seen once; the top ten hold over 1.1%. The data belong to a study of T cell changes during pregnancy in multiple sclerosis. The CDR3 sequence is 14 residues long. CDR1 is SEHNR and CDR2 is FQNEAQ in the germline V gene (reference sequence). Trimming took off 1 base at V and 2 bases at J, with 6 bases between the two ends. The sequencing sample was made of PBMCs (not recorded whether the cells were cultured). The V and J genes are TRBV7-9 and TRBJ1-3; D ambiguous. The TCR sequence derives from a female donor with multiple sclerosis, enrolled in a pregnancy study. The CDR3 DNA is TGTGCCAGCAGCTTAGGGAGCACTGGAAACACCATATATTTT. Protein sequence: CASSLGSTGNTIYF.